These T cell receptor beta chains were read from a single sample in a study of OX40 agonist ivuxolimab in advanced cancers. TCRdb's copy holds only in-frame clones and misses some; the assay was immunoSEQ multiplex PCR. The table lists 60,000 to 85,000 clones, over 70% of them singletons. This specimen consisted of CD4+ or CD8+ T cells sorted from blood, obtained in a trial of the OX40 agonist ivuxolimab. The origin of the receptors is an adult with an advanced solid tumor such as melanoma, head and neck, liver or kidney cancer. CDR3s include the opening cysteine and the closing phenylalanine or tryptophan. A D gene is named only where the DNA matches it firmly. The size field is filled for only some rows; it gives once, few, many or a size class.

size	length	J	D	V	DNA	CDR3
NA	16	TRBJ2-2	TRBD2	TRBV27	TGTGCCAGCAGTTTGGAGACTAGCGTGAACACCGGGGAGCTGTTTTTT	CASSLETSVNTGELFF
NA	18	TRBJ2-2	TRBD2	TRBV27	TGTGCCAGCAGTCTCCGGACTAGCGGGGGGTATTACACCGGGGAGCTGTTTTTT	CASSLRTSGGYYTGELFF
NA	15	TRBJ2-7	NA	TRBV4-3	TGCGCCAGCAGCCATCTCTTGGGGGGCCCGCGCGAGCAGTACTTC	CASSHLLGGPREQYF
NA	16	TRBJ1-5	NA	TRBV15	TGTGCCACCAGCTCATTTGGCTCCGGGGGCAATCAGCCCCAGCATTTT	CATSSFGSGGNQPQHF
NA	13	TRBJ2-5	NA	TRBV4-1	TGCGCCAGCAGCCAGGACAACCAAGAGACCCAGTACTTC	CASSQDNQETQYF
few	11	TRBJ2-1	NA	TRBV7-3	TGTGCCAGCAGCTCCAAGAATGAGCAGTTCTTC	CASSSKNEQFF
once	11	TRBJ2-5	NA	TRBV29-1	TGCAGCGTGTACAGCCAAGAGACCCAGTACTTC	CSVYSQETQYF
NA	17	TRBJ1-4	NA	TRBV14	TGTGCCAGCAGCCCACGGAGTCCAGGACCAACTAATGAAAAACTGTTTTTT	CASSPRSPGPTNEKLFF
NA	15	TRBJ2-7	NA	TRBV6-5	TGTGCCAGCAGCTATCGGGGCCTCGGGACCTACGAGCAGTACTTC	CASSYRGLGTYEQYF
NA	16	TRBJ2-2	NA	TRBV13	TGTGCCAGCAACCGGGGTGGATCGACCGACACCGGGGAGCTGTTTTTT	CASNRGGSTDTGELFF
NA	16	TRBJ2-5	TRBD2	TRBV28	TGTGCCAGCAGTTTACCCTGGGGGGAGGGGCAAGAGACCCAGTACTTC	CASSLPWGEGQETQYF
NA	14	TRBJ1-6	NA	TRBV6-6	TGTGCCAGCGGTTGGGGACCTGATAATTCACCCCTCCACTTT	CASGWGPDNSPLHF
NA	16	TRBJ1-6	NA	TRBV7-9	TGTGCCAGCAGCTTAGGAGGGGGGCTTGGTAATTCACCCCTCCACTTT	CASSLGGGLGNSPLHF
NA	13	TRBJ2-5	NA	TRBV7-2	TGTGCCAGCAGCATAGGTATCCAAGAGACCCAGTACTTC	CASSIGIQETQYF
NA	14	TRBJ1-1	NA	TRBV6-6	TGTGCCAGCAGTTATGATGGGGAGAACACTGAAGCTTTCTTT	CASSYDGENTEAFF
NA	16	TRBJ1-5	TRBD1	TRBV5-1	TGCGCCAGCAGCTTGGAAGGGGGCGCAAGCAATCAGCCCCAGCATTTT	CASSLEGGASNQPQHF
NA	12	TRBJ1-1	NA	TRBV6-1	TGTGCCAGCAGCCTAGACAGAACTGAAGCTTTCTTT	CASSLDRTEAFF
NA	14	TRBJ2-5	NA	TRBV18	TGTGCCAGCTCACACGGGGACGGTGGGGAGACCCAGTACTTC	CASSHGDGGETQYF
NA	11	TRBJ2-7	NA	TRBV28	TGTGCCAGCAGTTCTCGTTACGAGCAGTACTTC	CASSSRYEQYF
NA	15	TRBJ2-1	NA	TRBV7-3	TGTGCCAGCAGCTTCGATGGGCCCCCTGTAGGTGAGCAGTTCTTC	CASSFDGPPVGEQFF